This T cell receptor beta chain was profiled in a study of CD8 T cells in Susac syndrome. CD8+ and CD4+ T cells from blood underwent TCR beta sequencing, which was carried out in a high-throughput format. Negative isolation yielded CD8+ and CD4+ T cells; FACS enriched TEMRA cells. RNA, at about 0.45 to 1 ug, was reverse transcribed with random hexamers. An immunoSEQ multiplex PCR amplified TCR beta CDR3 over 54 Vbeta and 13 Jbeta. TCRdb re-called the immunoSEQ multiplex PCR reads through MiXCR, storing one row per CDR3 protein. The data contain about 120,000 distinct CDR3 sequences, 85% to 95% of them singletons. Broader study findings: CD8+ clones in Susac expanded most in TEMRA cells and active patients.

Comment on this clonotype: Its antigen is not identified.

V was shortened by 0 bases and J by 3 bases, with 7 bases between the two germline ends. Germline values: CDR1 SGDLS, CDR2 YYNGEE. This CDR3 has 14 amino acids. The source material was CD8+ T cells from PBMCs. The rearrangement uses TRBV9 and TRBJ1-3; unclear D gene. The clonotype comes from a human donor with Susac syndrome. The CDR3 region is CASSVGADGNTIYF. The CDR3 DNA follows: TGTGCCAGCAGCGTAGGGGCAGATGGAAACACCATATATTTT. The full variable domain, with the rest looked up from reference TRBV9 and TRBJ1-3, is DSGVTQTPKHLITATGQRVTLRCSPRSGDLSVYWYQQSLDQGLQFLIQYYNGEERAKGNILERFSAQQFPDLHSELNLSSLELGDSALYFCASSVGADGNTIYFGEGSWLTVV.